The rows below give T cell receptor beta chains drawn from one sample of a study of cytomegalovirus exposure and HLA in healthy donors. TCRdb's table, derived via immunoSEQ multiplex PCR, lists solely in-frame clones and lacks some. The sample includes just over 150,000 clones, around 80% seen only once; the top ten take roughly 6.2%. What was sequenced was PBMCs. These receptors all stem from a male donor in good health and CMV-seropositive. The CDR3 runs from the conserved cysteine through the conserved F or W. The order of the fields is J gene, D gene, clone size, V gene, CDR3 DNA, CDR3 protein. The D gene is left open where the match is weak. Size tells how often a clone was seen (once, few, many) or the class of an expanded clone, and some rows leave it out.

J: TRBJ2-1
D: -
size: -
V: TRBV6-8
DNA: TGTGCCAGCAGCGCGACTTACAATGAGCAGTTCTTC
CDR3: CASSATYNEQFF

J: TRBJ1-5
D: -
size: once
V: TRBV6-1
DNA: TGTGCCAGCAGTGTGGGACATTCTGATCAGCCCCAGCATTTT
CDR3: CASSVGHSDQPQHF

J: TRBJ2-7
D: TRBD2
size: -
V: TRBV25-1
DNA: TGTGCCAGCAGTGCTGAGACTAGCGGGATATCCTACGAGCAGTACTTC
CDR3: CASSAETSGISYEQYF

J: TRBJ1-1
D: TRBD1
size: -
V: TRBV27
DNA: TGTGCCAGCAGTTTCTACAGGGGAATGGGGGACACTGAAGCTTTCTTT
CDR3: CASSFYRGMGDTEAFF

J: TRBJ2-7
D: TRBD1
size: -
V: TRBV5-1
DNA: TGCGCCAGCAGCTTGGAGATGGGGGACAGTGTTCGCTACGAGCAGTACTTC
CDR3: CASSLEMGDSVRYEQYF

J: TRBJ2-3
D: TRBD2
size: -
V: TRBV12-5
DNA: TGTGCTAGTGGCCTCGGACTAGCCGGTGCAGATACGCAGTATTTT
CDR3: CASGLGLAGADTQYF

J: TRBJ2-7
D: TRBD1
size: -
V: TRBV7-9
DNA: TGTGCCAGCAGCCTCGGGACAGGGGCCTACGAGCAGTACTTC
CDR3: CASSLGTGAYEQYF

J: TRBJ1-2
D: -
size: -
V: TRBV5-1
DNA: TGCGCCAGCAGCTTGGCCAGGGGAGGCTACACCTTC
CDR3: CASSLARGGYTF

J: TRBJ2-7
D: TRBD1
size: -
V: TRBV2
DNA: TGTGCCAGCAGGCCCAGACAGGGGGCTGTTGTTCAGTACTTC
CDR3: CASRPRQGAVVQYF

J: TRBJ2-3
D: TRBD2
size: few
V: TRBV5-1
DNA: TGCGCCAGCAGCCTGGTAGCGGGAGGGCCAGATACGCAGTATTTT
CDR3: CASSLVAGGPDTQYF

J: TRBJ1-4
D: -
size: -
V: TRBV15
DNA: TGTGCCACCAGCAGTGTGATCCACCGCAGGGATGAAAAACTGTTTTTT
CDR3: CATSSVIHRRDEKLFF

J: TRBJ2-1
D: -
size: -
V: TRBV6-6
DNA: TGTGCCAGCAGTTACTCGGGGGGTGAGCAGTTCTTC
CDR3: CASSYSGGEQFF

J: TRBJ2-5
D: -
size: once
V: TRBV7-3
DNA: TGTGCCAGCAGCTCGACAGTCCAAGAGACCCAGTACTTC
CDR3: CASSSTVQETQYF

J: TRBJ1-2
D: TRBD1
size: -
V: TRBV28
DNA: TGTGCCAGCAGTTTACAACAGACAGGGAACTATGGCTACACCTTC
CDR3: CASSLQQTGNYGYTF

J: TRBJ2-4
D: -
size: -
V: TRBV29-1
DNA: TGCAGCGTCGCCCGGGACACTCCCTTCTCGAACATTCAGTACTTC
CDR3: CSVARDTPFSNIQYF

J: TRBJ2-7
D: TRBD1
size: -
V: TRBV27
DNA: TGTGCCAGCAGTACCGGGGACAGGGGTCCCCCCTACGAGCAGTACTTC
CDR3: CASSTGDRGPPYEQYF

J: TRBJ2-5
D: -
size: once
V: TRBV27
DNA: TGTGCCAGCAGTTTAAGAGGGCCGGCGGTTCAAGAGACCCAGTACTTC
CDR3: CASSLRGPAVQETQYF

J: TRBJ1-4
D: -
size: -
V: TRBV14
DNA: TGTGCCAGCAGCCACAGGGCCCCGATGAATGAAAAACTGTTTTTT
CDR3: CASSHRAPMNEKLFF

J: TRBJ2-7
D: TRBD2
size: -
V: TRBV6-5
DNA: TGTGCCAGCAGCTGGGGGGGACACGAGCAGTACTTC
CDR3: CASSWGGHEQYF

J: TRBJ1-1
D: TRBD1
size: -
V: TRBV19
DNA: TGTGCCAGTAGTGCTCGACAGGGAATGAACACTGAAGCTTTCTTT
CDR3: CASSARQGMNTEAFF

J: TRBJ1-4
D: -
size: -
V: TRBV7-2
DNA: TGTGCCAGCAGCGAAAGGGGAGGTGAAAAACTGTTTTTT
CDR3: CASSERGGEKLFF

J: TRBJ1-5
D: TRBD1
size: -
V: TRBV7-2
DNA: TGTGCCAGCAGCTTCACCGGGACAGGGAATCAGCCCCAGCATTTT
CDR3: CASSFTGTGNQPQHF

J: TRBJ2-7
D: TRBD1
size: -
V: TRBV30
DNA: TGTGCCTGGAGAATTGGGACAGAGATCTACGAGCAGTACTTC
CDR3: CAWRIGTEIYEQYF

J: TRBJ2-5
D: TRBD2
size: -
V: TRBV19
DNA: TGTGCCAGTACTGGAACTAGCGGGGGAGAGACCCAGTACTTC
CDR3: CASTGTSGGETQYF

J: TRBJ1-1
D: TRBD1
size: -
V: TRBV19
DNA: TGTGCCAGTAGTTGGACAGGGCATTCGAGTGAAGCTTTCTTT
CDR3: CASSWTGHSSEAFF

J: TRBJ2-3
D: -
size: -
V: TRBV19
DNA: TGTGCCAGTAGGCTGACTAGCACAGATACGCAGTATTTT
CDR3: CASRLTSTDTQYF

J: TRBJ2-7
D: TRBD1
size: -
V: TRBV4-2
DNA: TGTGCCAGCAGCCACCCGGGGGGACAGGGAACAGGCGAGCAGTACTTC
CDR3: CASSHPGGQGTGEQYF

J: TRBJ2-3
D: -
size: -
V: TRBV2
DNA: TGTGCCAGCAATAAGAGGGAGCATACGCAGTATTTT
CDR3: CASNKREHTQYF

J: TRBJ1-6
D: TRBD1
size: -
V: TRBV7-9
DNA: TGTGCCAGCAGGCGGACAGGGGGGGATTCACCCCTCCACTTT
CDR3: CASRRTGGDSPLHF

J: TRBJ2-4
D: TRBD1
size: -
V: TRBV7-8
DNA: TGTGCCAGCAGCTTAGGGACAGGGGCCAAAAACATTCAGTACTTC
CDR3: CASSLGTGAKNIQYF

J: TRBJ2-7
D: -
size: -
V: TRBV7-9
DNA: TGTGCCAGCAGCAGAGGCTACGAGCAGTACTTC
CDR3: CASSRGYEQYF

J: TRBJ1-3
D: -
size: -
V: TRBV30
DNA: TGTGCCTGGAGTAAGGCGGCCTCTGGAAACACCATATATTTT
CDR3: CAWSKAASGNTIYF

J: TRBJ1-2
D: -
size: -
V: TRBV27
DNA: TGTGCCAGCAGTTTACACAGAGCTAACTATGGCTACACCTTC
CDR3: CASSLHRANYGYTF

J: TRBJ1-6
D: -
size: -
V: TRBV30
DNA: TGTGCCTGGACCCCGGCCAGGGAAACACCCCTCCACTTT
CDR3: CAWTPARETPLHF

J: TRBJ2-1
D: TRBD2
size: -
V: TRBV7-3
DNA: TGTGCCAGCAGCCTCCTCATTATCGGGACTAGCGGCTACAATGGGCAGTTCTTC
CDR3: CASSLLIIGTSGYNGQFF

J: TRBJ2-7
D: -
size: -
V: TRBV18
DNA: TGTGCCAGCTCACCAATCGGGAGCTCCTACGAGCAGTACTTC
CDR3: CASSPIGSSYEQYF

J: TRBJ1-1
D: TRBD1
size: -
V: TRBV28
DNA: TGTGCCAGCAGGACCCCCGGGACAGCGAACACTGAAGCTTTCTTT
CDR3: CASRTPGTANTEAFF

J: TRBJ1-1
D: TRBD1
size: -
V: TRBV19
DNA: TGTGCCAGTAGTGACAGGGGGCGCGGCACTGAAGCTTTCTTT
CDR3: CASSDRGRGTEAFF

J: TRBJ1-2
D: TRBD1
size: -
V: TRBV6-4
DNA: TGTGCCAGCAGTGGGGACAGGGGTGTCCACTATGGCTACACCTTC
CDR3: CASSGDRGVHYGYTF

J: TRBJ1-6
D: -
size: -
V: TRBV18
DNA: TGTGCCAGCTCAGACAATAATTCACCCCTCCACTTT
CDR3: CASSDNNSPLHF

J: TRBJ1-4
D: -
size: -
V: TRBV19
DNA: TGTGCCAGTAGTACGGGAACGGCTAATGAAAAACTGTTTTTT
CDR3: CASSTGTANEKLFF

J: TRBJ2-2
D: TRBD2
size: -
V: TRBV19
DNA: TGTGCCAGTAGTATAGATTCGCCGGCTAGCGGGAACACCGGGGAGCTGTTTTTT
CDR3: CASSIDSPASGNTGELFF

J: TRBJ1-1
D: -
size: -
V: TRBV5-1
DNA: TGCGCCAGCAGCCGTGACAGGCAGAACACTGAAGCTTTCTTT
CDR3: CASSRDRQNTEAFF

J: TRBJ2-1
D: TRBD2
size: -
V: TRBV5-1
DNA: TGCGCCAGCACTTGGACTAGCGGGAACCGGGAGCAGTTCTTC
CDR3: CASTWTSGNREQFF

J: TRBJ1-1
D: -
size: few
V: TRBV14
DNA: TGTGCCAGCAGCCCGGGAAGCGCATTGAGCACTGAAGCTTTCTTT
CDR3: CASSPGSALSTEAFF

J: TRBJ2-1
D: TRBD2
size: -
V: TRBV28
DNA: TGTGCCAGCAGTTTAAACGCGGGAGGGGGCTACAATGAGCAGTTCTTC
CDR3: CASSLNAGGGYNEQFF

J: TRBJ2-1
D: -
size: -
V: TRBV2
DNA: TGTGCCAGCAGTGAAGCGCAGAGCGGGTCCTACAATGAGCAGTTCTTC
CDR3: CASSEAQSGSYNEQFF

J: TRBJ1-5
D: TRBD1
size: -
V: TRBV30
DNA: TGTGCCTGGTCGACAGGGAACAATCAGCCCCAGCATTTT
CDR3: CAWSTGNNQPQHF

J: TRBJ2-1
D: TRBD2
size: -
V: TRBV11-1
DNA: TGTGCCAGCAGCTCGAATATAGCGGGAATCAATGAGCAGTTCTTC
CDR3: CASSSNIAGINEQFF

J: TRBJ2-7
D: -
size: -
V: TRBV28
DNA: TGTGCCAGCAGCGCGAATTACAGGGTTGAGCAGTACTTC
CDR3: CASSANYRVEQYF

J: TRBJ1-1
D: TRBD1
size: -
V: TRBV4-2
DNA: TGTGCCAGCAGACAGGGGGCGGCTGAAGCTTTCTTT
CDR3: CASRQGAAEAFF

J: TRBJ2-7
D: TRBD1
size: -
V: TRBV18
DNA: TGTGCCAGCTCACCGCGAGGAGGGACAGGGGATCAGCAGTACTTC
CDR3: CASSPRGGTGDQQYF

J: TRBJ1-1
D: -
size: -
V: TRBV7-9
DNA: TGTTCCAGCGCACTGCAGAACACTGAAGCTTTCTTT
CDR3: CSSALQNTEAFF

J: TRBJ1-3
D: -
size: -
V: TRBV9
DNA: TGTGCCAGCAGCGTAGCTCAGGGGACACGAGGAAACACCATATATTTT
CDR3: CASSVAQGTRGNTIYF

J: TRBJ2-5
D: -
size: -
V: TRBV6-5
DNA: TGTGCCAGCAGGAACAGGGGGGGAGAGACCCAGTACTTC
CDR3: CASRNRGGETQYF

J: TRBJ2-7
D: TRBD2
size: -
V: TRBV6-6
DNA: TGTGCCAGCAGTTCCCAGGCTAGCGGGAGGGTCGAGCAGTACTTC
CDR3: CASSSQASGRVEQYF

J: TRBJ2-7
D: -
size: -
V: TRBV28
DNA: TGTGCCAGCAGCCCGCCCCAGGGGAACCCCCCATACGAGCAGTACTTC
CDR3: CASSPPQGNPPYEQYF

J: TRBJ1-1
D: TRBD1
size: -
V: TRBV6-5
DNA: TGTGCCAGCAGCTCGACAGGGAGTTTCACTGAAGCTTTCTTT
CDR3: CASSSTGSFTEAFF

J: TRBJ2-2
D: -
size: few
V: TRBV19
DNA: TGTGCCAGTAAGCAGGGTTTTGCCGGGGAGCTGTTTTTT
CDR3: CASKQGFAGELFF